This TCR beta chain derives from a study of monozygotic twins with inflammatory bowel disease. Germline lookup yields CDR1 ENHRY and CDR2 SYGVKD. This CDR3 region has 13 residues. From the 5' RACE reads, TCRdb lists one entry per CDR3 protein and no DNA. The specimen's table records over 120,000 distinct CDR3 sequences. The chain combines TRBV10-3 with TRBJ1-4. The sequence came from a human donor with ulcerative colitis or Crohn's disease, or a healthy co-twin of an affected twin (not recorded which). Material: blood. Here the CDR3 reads CAISDLTTDKLFF.